Shown below are 16 T cell receptor beta chains from a single sample sequenced in a study of CD8 T cells in Susac syndrome. RNA, at roughly 0.45 to 1 ug, was reverse transcribed with random hexamers. TCRdb re-analysed the immunoSEQ multiplex PCR reads in MiXCR, keeping a single row per CDR3 protein. This repertoire shows about 85,000 distinct CDR3 sequences, 85% to 95% found once; its top ten account for more than 0.45%. The specimen was CD8+ T cells from PBMCs. The source is a human donor with Susac syndrome.

The chain is built from TRBV7-9 and TRBJ2-3; D tentatively fits TRBD1 or TRBD2 (5 bases each). Germline loops: CDR1 SEHNR, CDR2 FQNEAQ (reference sequence). The CDR3 loop spans 11 amino acids. Trimming shortened V by 5 bases and J by 14 bases, and 14 bases separated the two germline ends. DNA for the CDR3: TGTGCCAGCAGCCCCGAGGGGAGTCCGTATTTT. This codes for CASSPEGSPYF.

V and J are TRBV6-1 and TRBJ2-4, with D hard to call. This CDR3 comprises 16 residues. Deletions cut 2 bases from V and 6 bases from J, with 17 bases between. Germline CDR1 reads MNHNS; CDR2 reads SASEGT. In DNA, the CDR3 is TGTGCCAGCAGTGAAACCTCCTTGGCGCCGGGAAACATTCAGTACTTC. It codes for CASSETSLAPGNIQYF.

The V gene is TRBV11-2, the J gene TRBJ2-3; D is unresolved. The CDR3 sequence is 15 residues long. Germline V gene sequence: CDR1 SGHAT, CDR2 FQNNGV. V gave up 1 base and J gave up 0 bases, with 8 bases separating them. The CDR3, as DNA: TGTGCCAGCAGCTTAGTAGTGTGGAGCACAGATACGCAGTATTTT. It encodes CASSLVVWSTDTQYF.

The chain uses TRBV18 and TRBJ2-3; tentatively, D is TRBD2 (6 bases). V was clipped by 3 bases and J by 6 bases, with 13 bases between them. Germline CDR1 reads KGHSH; CDR2 reads LQKENI. This CDR3 comprises 14 residues. DNA for the CDR3: TGTGCCAGCTCACCGAGGAGGGAGGAGGATACGCAGTATTTT. Its protein product is CASSPRREEDTQYF.

This clonotype was counted once. The V gene is TRBV4-1, the J gene TRBJ2-7; D may be TRBD2 (5 bases). CDR1 and CDR2 from the germline V gene are MGHRA and YSYEKL. Trimming removed 3 bases at V and 3 bases at J, with 15 bases between. The CDR3 contains 15 residues. DNA of the CDR3: TGCGCCAGCAGCCATGGTAATTTCGGGGACTACGAGCAGTACTTC. Protein sequence: CASSHGNFGDYEQYF.

The genes are TRBV20-1 and TRBJ2-1; D gene unclear. V lost 6 bases and J 2 bases, leaving 8 bases between the germline ends. CDR1 is DFQATT and CDR2 is SNEGSKA in the germline V gene (reference sequence). This CDR3 is 12 amino acids long. CDR3 protein: CSAGYTYNEQFF. CDR3 nucleotides: TGCAGTGCGGGCTATACCTACAATGAGCAGTTCTTC.

This sequence joins TRBV29-1 and TRBJ2-6; unclear D gene. This CDR3 is 14 amino acids long. The ends were cut back, 2 bases at V and 0 bases at J, with 5 bases in the middle. Germline values: CDR1 SQVTM, CDR2 ANQGSEA. CDR3 protein: CSVEWLSGANVLTF. DNA for the CDR3: TGCAGCGTTGAATGGCTCTCTGGGGCCAACGTCCTGACTTTC.

This sequence joins TRBV30 and TRBJ2-7; D unclear. V was pared by 1 base and J by 5 bases, with 9 bases between. Germline V gene sequence: CDR1 GTSNPN, CDR2 SVGIG (reference sequence). This CDR3 contains 12 residues. The CDR3 here is CAWSASGDEQYF. The CDR3 region has the DNA TGTGCCTGGAGTGCCTCAGGAGACGAGCAGTACTTC.

The CDR3 sequence: CSVEAVGTSGNNEQFF. CDR3 coding DNA: TGCAGCGTTGAAGCCGTGGGGACTAGCGGGAACAATGAGCAGTTCTTC. This chain joins TRBV29-1 and TRBJ2-1; 13 nucleotides match TRBD2. CDR3 length: 16 amino acids. Per the germline V gene, CDR1 is SQVTM and CDR2 is ANQGSEA. With V trimmed by 1 base and J by 5 bases, 5 bases remained unmatched.

As for this clonotype: The junction differs from germline at one of its ends, possibly a read error. V is TRBV7-9 and J is TRBJ2-7; D not resolved. The CDR3 is 12 amino acids. CDR1 is SEHNR and CDR2 is FQNEAQ in the germline V gene (reference sequence). In DNA form, the CDR3 reads TGTGCCAACAGCTTAGTGGGTTACGAGCAGTACTTC. This sequence encodes CANSLVGYEQYF. The whole variable domain, remainder taken from reference TRBV7-9 and TRBJ2-7, is DTGVSQNPRHKITKRGQNVTFRCDPISEHNRLYWYRQTLGQGPEFLTYFQNEAQLEKSRLLSDRFSAERPKGSFSTLEIQRTEQGDSAMYLCANSLVGYEQYFGPGTRLTVT.

This clonotype was observed a handful of times. The rearrangement joins TRBV4-1 to TRBJ1-2; 9 bases are a match to TRBD1. CDR1 and CDR2 (germline): MGHRA, YSYEKL. Germline trimming cut 4 bases from V and 10 bases from J; bases unmatched to any gene: 7. The CDR3 has 13 residues. The CDR3 protein is CASSPFGTGTYTF. The CDR3 DNA reads as TGCGCCAGCAGCCCCTTCGGGACAGGGACCTACACCTTC.

For the CDR3, the DNA is TGCAGCGTTGAAGAGGTAGCGGGAGTGTCCTACGAGCAGTACTTC. This translates into CSVEEVAGVSYEQYF. The V call is TRBV29-1, the J call TRBJ2-7, with 9 bases lining up with TRBD2. There are 15 residues in the CDR3. Trimming took 0 bases from V and 1 from J; bases not matched to a gene: 4. In germline, CDR1 is SQVTM, CDR2 ANQGSEA.

To note about this clonotype: The germline gene is not matched at one end of the junction; a read error may be the cause. This chain links TRBV29-1 with TRBJ2-1; 7 bases match TRBD2. The CDR3 is 15 amino acids. The germline gives CDR1 SQVTM, CDR2 ANQGSEA. For the CDR3, the DNA is TGCAGCGTGGCCGGGACTATTACCTCCTACGATGAGCAGTTCTTC. This encodes CSVAGTITSYDEQFF.

The chain is built from TRBV20-1 and TRBJ2-7; 8 bases map to TRBD1. Germline CDR1 and CDR2: DFQATT and SNEGSKA (reference sequence). This CDR3 is built from 16 residues. The J segment lost 2 bases and the V segment lost 0 bases, leaving 9 bases of the junction unmatched. This chain's CDR3 is CSARDGGDRGAYEQYF. DNA for the CDR3: TGCAGTGCTAGAGATGGCGGAGACAGGGGTGCCTACGAGCAGTACTTC.

The J gene is TRBJ2-1, the V gene TRBV2, with D perhaps being TRBD1 or TRBD2 (5 bases each). V shed 2 bases and J shed 0 bases, with 14 bases lying between them. Germline CDR1 SNHLY, CDR2 FYNNEI. This CDR3 contains 17 residues. CDR3 DNA sequence: TGTGCCAGCAGTGAATTGGGCCAGGGACCCTCCTACAATGAGCAGTTCTTC. This sequence encodes CASSELGQGPSYNEQFF.

The rearrangement uses TRBV6-5 and TRBJ2-7; 11 bases align to TRBD2. The trim removed 5 bases at V and 12 bases at J, leaving 9 bases unmatched. The CDR3 totals 13 residues. Germline lookup yields CDR1 MNHEY and CDR2 SVGAGI. CDR3 in DNA: TGTGCCAGCAGTGCAACACTAGCGGGAGAACCGTACTTC. The encoded protein is CASSATLAGEPYF.